These 30 T cell receptor beta chains originate from one sample sequenced in a study of patients and donors after allogeneic stem cell transplantation. TCRdb re-analysed the RT-PCR reads in MiXCR, keeping a single row per CDR3 protein. The sample has some 880,000 distinct CDR3 sequences, 18% seen once. Sequences were obtained from blood, either unsorted or a sorted T cell fraction (not recorded which). Receptors were obtained from a human donor who was either an allogeneic HSCT recipient or a stem cell or donor lymphocyte infusion donor (not recorded which). It is not recorded whose cells these are; they may come from a transplant donor.

CDR3 residues: CASSKGDTNTGELFF. Written as DNA, the CDR3 is TGCGCCAGCAGCAAGGGGGACACGAACACCGGGGAGCTGTTTTTT. This chain connects TRBV5-1 to TRBJ2-2, with D possibly matching TRBD1 (6 bases). This CDR3 region has 15 residues. Trimming cost V 4 bases and J 0 bases, with 10 bases left between them. Germline values: CDR1 SGHRS, CDR2 YFSETQ.

The V gene is TRBV6-1, the J gene TRBJ2-2; 11 positions agree with TRBD1. The ends lost 6 bases at V and 4 bases at J; junction bases unmatched: 4. The CDR3 totals 15 residues. Germline-derived CDR1 and CDR2 are MNHNS and SASEGT. CDR3 nucleotide sequence: TGTGCCAGCAGATCCGGGACAGGGGGCACCGGGGAGCTGTTTTTT. Its translation is CASRSGTGGTGELFF.

This clonotype was observed a handful of times. The V call is TRBV20-1, the J call TRBJ2-3; 9 nucleotides line up with TRBD2. Losses at the gene ends were 5 bases for V and 3 bases for J; bases not matched to a gene: 9. The V gene's germline CDR1 is DFQATT and CDR2 SNEGSKA (reference sequence). The CDR3 totals 15 residues. This CDR3 reads CSAVAGTSPTDTQYF. CDR3 in DNA: TGCAGTGCTGTAGCCGGGACTAGCCCGACAGATACGCAGTATTTT.

This clonotype occurred a few times. This chain links TRBV12-3 or TRBV12-4 with TRBJ1-2; 8 bases fit TRBD1. Trimming cost V 5 bases and J 0 bases; bases outside gene matches: 5. The CDR3 contains 15 residues. The CDR3 DNA follows: TGTGCCAGCAGTCCCCGGGACAGGCCTAACTATGGCTACACCTTC. Translation gives CASSPRDRPNYGYTF.

To note about this clonotype: Germline and junction disagree at one end, which may indicate a read error. The genes are TRBV7-7 and TRBJ2-1; tentatively, D is TRBD1 (5 bases). The CDR3 contains 13 residues. Germline loops: CDR1 SSHAT, CDR2 FNYEAQ (reference sequence). CDR3 sequence: CASSLGVSNEQFF. The CDR3 nucleotides read TGTGCTAGCAGCTTAGGGGTGTCCAATGAGCAGTTCTTC.

The chain joins TRBV12-3 or TRBV12-4 to TRBJ2-5; the match to TRBD2 covers 16 bases. The CDR3 length is 16 residues. Trimming at V came to 1 base and at J to 5 bases, leaving 1 base not matched to a gene. CDR3: CASSLGGLAGGETQYF. The CDR3 region has the DNA TGTGCCAGCAGTTTAGGGGGACTAGCGGGAGGGGAGACCCAGTACTTC.

The V and J genes are TRBV30 and TRBJ2-4, with D unclear. This CDR3 is built from 13 residues. With 5 bases removed from V and 0 bases from J, the gap between germline ends came to 8 bases. Germline CDR1 and CDR2: GTSNPN and SVGIG (reference sequence). In DNA form, the CDR3 reads TGTGCCTGGGCATATTTAGCCAAAAACATTCAGTACTTC. It is translated as CAWAYLAKNIQYF.

This clonotype was detected only a few times. The chain has TRBV27 and TRBJ2-7; D is ambiguous. The CDR3 contains 14 residues. The ends were cut back, 1 base at V and 7 bases at J, with 14 bases in the middle. The germline CDR1 and CDR2 sequences are MNHEY and SMNVEV (reference sequence). This CDR3 is CASSLLGSFVEQYF. Here the CDR3 DNA reads TGTGCCAGCAGTTTATTGGGGTCTTTTGTTGAGCAGTACTTC.

This clonotype has only a few counts. The chain joins TRBV20-1 to TRBJ2-2; 15 bases line up with TRBD2. The CDR3 contains 16 residues. With 2 bases clipped from V and 5 bases from J, the junction kept 3 bases outside the gene matches. CDR1 and CDR2 from the germline V gene are DFQATT and SNEGSKA (reference sequence). The CDR3 reads CSARPGTSGRTGELFF. CDR3 DNA: TGCAGTGCTAGACCCGGGACTAGCGGGAGGACCGGGGAGCTGTTTTTT.

A few counts support this clonotype. The V call is TRBV29-1, the J call TRBJ2-1; TRBD2 aligns across 9 bases. In germline, CDR1 is SQVTM, CDR2 ANQGSEA. J gave up 3 bases and V 5 bases, and 5 bases lay outside the gene matches. The CDR3 is 14 amino acids. The CDR3 loop reads CSVTRLAVYNEQFF. CDR3 sequence (DNA): TGCAGCGTTACGCGACTAGCGGTCTACAATGAGCAGTTCTTC.

This chain joins TRBV15 and TRBJ1-4, with TRBD1 matching over 7 bases. Per germline, CDR1 LNHNV and CDR2 YYDKDF (reference sequence). The CDR3 is 20 residues long. Unmatched junction bases numbered 18, after V lost 3 bases and J lost 2 bases. The CDR3, as DNA: TGTGCCACCAGCAGGGAACAGGGGTCTATTCTTAGTCGGACTAATGAAAAACTGTTTTTT. Translated, it gives CATSREQGSILSRTNEKLFF.

The J gene is TRBJ2-7, the V gene TRBV10-3; 7 bases match TRBD2. CDR3 size: 15 residues. Looked up from germline, CDR1 is ENHRY and CDR2 is SYGVKD. V shed 3 bases, J shed 2 bases, and the junction held 7 bases outside the gene matches. CDR3 amino acids: CAISDTSESPYEQYF. The CDR3 DNA reads TGTGCCATCAGTGATACTAGCGAATCCCCCTACGAGCAGTACTTC.

Here the CDR3 reads CSAFGPGAETQYF. CDR3 nucleotide sequence: TGCAGTGCTTTCGGGCCCGGGGCGGAGACCCAGTACTTC. The chain links TRBV20-1 to TRBJ2-5, with D perhaps being TRBD1 or TRBD2 (5 bases each). Germline V CDR1 and CDR2: DFQATT, SNEGSKA (reference sequence). V lost 5 bases to trimming and J lost 5 bases, with 15 bases between them. The length of the CDR3 is 13 residues.

This clonotype was seen many times. The chain has TRBV3-1 and TRBJ2-5; D is undetermined. Trimming stripped 1 base from V and 5 bases from J, with 5 bases between. Germline values: CDR1 LGHDT, CDR2 YNNKEL (reference sequence). The CDR3 is 12 amino acids. CDR3 protein: CASSQAGETQYF. The CDR3 DNA is TGTGCCAGCAGCCAAGCGGGCGAGACCCAGTACTTC.

The chain combines TRBV27 with TRBJ1-2, with unresolved D. The CDR3 has 15 amino acids. Germline V gene sequence: CDR1 MNHEY, CDR2 SMNVEV (reference sequence). With 0 bases removed from V and 5 bases from J, the gap between germline ends came to 13 bases. CDR3 residues: CASSLSIKGSYGYTF. CDR3 DNA: TGTGCCAGCAGTTTATCGATAAAAGGGTCTTATGGCTACACCTTC.

This rearrangement joins TRBV29-1 to TRBJ2-2, with 7 bases fitting TRBD2. With 5 bases clipped from V and 6 bases from J, the junction kept 12 bases outside the gene matches. Looked up from germline, CDR1 is SQVTM and CDR2 is ANQGSEA. There are 15 residues in the CDR3. In DNA form, the CDR3 reads TGCAGCGTTCTTTTCGCAGGGAGGGTCGCCGGGGAGCTGTTTTTT. The encoded protein is CSVLFAGRVAGELFF.

The chain carries TRBV20-1 and TRBJ1-1; 7 nucleotides align to TRBD1. Germline V gene lookup returns CDR1 DFQATT and CDR2 SNEGSKA (reference sequence). Trimming at V came to 4 bases and at J to 6 bases, leaving 2 bases not matched to a gene. The CDR3 is 11 residues long. The CDR3 nucleotides read TGCAGTGCTAAACAGGGGCCTGAAGCTTTCTTT. As protein: CSAKQGPEAFF.

In its sample, this clonotype was seen a few times. The J gene is TRBJ2-7, the V gene TRBV6-6; 9 nucleotides line up with TRBD1. CDR3 length equals 13 residues. V was pared by 4 bases and J by 6 bases, with 4 bases of the junction left unmatched. Germline values: CDR1 MNHNY, CDR2 SVGAGI (reference sequence). The CDR3 region is CASSSQGAGEQYF. As DNA, the CDR3 is TGTGCCAGCAGTTCACAGGGGGCCGGCGAGCAGTACTTC.

Here the CDR3 DNA reads TGTGCCACCAGCAGAGACGCGACTAGCGGGCCCTACGAGCAGTACTTC. It codes for CATSRDATSGPYEQYF. The rearrangement uses TRBV15 and TRBJ2-7; 10 bases match TRBD2. The CDR3 loop spans 16 amino acids. From germline, CDR1 is LNHNV and CDR2 YYDKDF (reference sequence). Trimming cost V 0 bases and J 2 bases; bases outside gene matches: 4.

This clonotype was seen only a few times. The V gene is TRBV5-1, the J gene TRBJ1-3; D gene ambiguous. CDR1 is SGHRS and CDR2 is YFSETQ in the germline V gene. With 4 bases removed from V and 4 bases from J, the gap between germline ends came to 24 bases. The CDR3 length is 18 residues. DNA for the CDR3: TGCGCCAGCAGCCCAGACGTTCGACCCTATGGGTCCGGAAACACCATATATTTT. It is translated as CASSPDVRPYGSGNTIYF. The complete variable domain, with remaining parts taken from reference TRBV5-1 and TRBJ1-3, reads KAGVTQTPRYLIKTRGQQVTLSCSPISGHRSVSWYQQTPGQGLQFLFEYFSETQRNKGNFPGRFSGRQFSNSRSEMNVSTLELGDSALYLCASSPDVRPYGSGNTIYFGEGSWLTVV.

This sequence joins TRBV9 and TRBJ2-7; 13 positions agree with TRBD2. J gave up 5 bases and V 3 bases, and 8 bases lay outside the gene matches. CDR1 is SGDLS and CDR2 is YYNGEE in the germline V gene. CDR3 length equals 16 residues. The CDR3 DNA reads TGTGCCAGCAGCGCCCGGACTAGCGGGGGCAACCACGAGCAGTACTTC. Translating gives CASSARTSGGNHEQYF.

This clonotype was seen a few times. The V gene is TRBV10-3, the J gene TRBJ1-1; D remains unclear. This CDR3 is built from 14 residues. Germline-derived CDR1 and CDR2 are ENHRY and SYGVKD. The V end was cut by 0 bases, the J end by 4 bases, with 9 bases between. The CDR3 is CAISESHGITEAFF. Here the CDR3 DNA reads TGTGCCATCAGTGAGTCGCACGGGATCACTGAAGCTTTCTTT.

This clonotype occurred a few times. This chain uses TRBV12-3 or TRBV12-4 with TRBJ2-7; no reliable D call. The CDR3 is 14 residues long. Trimming pared 5 bases from V and 9 bases from J, leaving 20 bases between. The CDR3 reads CASSPLKDPDGQYF. The CDR3 DNA reads TGTGCCAGCAGTCCGCTTAAGGACCCCGATGGGCAGTACTTC.

CDR3 sequence reads: CSASLLSTPLSNQPQHF. CDR3 nucleotides: TGCAGTGCTAGTCTCCTCTCGACCCCGCTTAGCAATCAGCCCCAGCATTTT. The chain employs TRBV20-1 and TRBJ1-5; D is ambiguous. The CDR3 has 17 amino acids. Germline V gene data show CDR1 as DFQATT and CDR2 as SNEGSKA (reference sequence). V dropped 3 bases and J dropped 0 bases, with 18 bases sitting between them.

The chain joins TRBV7-2 to TRBJ2-2; D uncertain. Per the germline V gene, CDR1 is SGHTA and CDR2 is FQGNSA. Trimming cost V 8 bases and J 2 bases, with 12 bases left between them. CDR3 length: 14 residues. The DNA for the CDR3 is TGTGCCAGCGTGCTGAGACGAAACACCGGGGAGCTGTTTTTT. As protein: CASVLRRNTGELFF.

V is TRBV20-1 and J is TRBJ2-7; D tentatively fits TRBD1 or TRBD2 (5 bases each). The ends were cut back, 6 bases at V and 5 bases at J, with 14 bases in the middle. Per the germline V gene, CDR1 is DFQATT and CDR2 is SNEGSKA (reference sequence). The CDR3 is 12 amino acids. The CDR3 coding sequence is TGCAGTGCGGGACGGATGGGCAACGAGCAGTACTTC. Its protein product is CSAGRMGNEQYF.

This chain joins TRBV20-1 and TRBJ1-2; TRBD1 might be the D (5 bases). Per germline, CDR1 DFQATT and CDR2 SNEGSKA (reference sequence). This CDR3 spans 15 amino acids. The germline V and J ends were trimmed by 5 bases and 2 bases, with 18 bases remaining between them. The CDR3 here is CSAVGSREWNYGYTF. In nucleotides, the CDR3 is TGCAGTGCTGTAGGTAGCAGGGAGTGGAACTATGGCTACACCTTC.

The rearrangement links TRBV29-1 to TRBJ2-1; no clear D gene. There are 13 residues in the CDR3. Germline-derived CDR1 and CDR2 are SQVTM and ANQGSEA. Trimming took 1 base from V and 1 from J, leaving 5 bases between them. The DNA of the CDR3 is TGCAGCGTTGAAGCTCGGTCCTACAATGAGCAGTTCTTC. This codes for CSVEARSYNEQFF.

The CDR3 DNA follows: TGTGCCAGCAGCTTTGGGACCTCGAACACCGGGGAGCTGTTTTTT. Residues: CASSFGTSNTGELFF. V and J are TRBV5-4 and TRBJ2-2; D is tentatively TRBD1 or TRBD2 (5 bases each). In germline, CDR1 is SGHNT, CDR2 YYREEE (reference sequence). The V and J ends lost 2 bases and 0 bases respectively, with 8 bases between them. The length of the CDR3 is 15 residues.

V and J are TRBV7-9 and TRBJ2-1; 7 nucleotides line up with TRBD1. Unmatched junction bases numbered 14, after V lost 5 bases and J lost 10 bases. Germline loops: CDR1 SEHNR, CDR2 FQNEAQ (reference sequence). This CDR3 region has 15 residues. The DNA of the CDR3 is TGTGCCAGCAGCACCGACAGGGCCGCCAATAACGAGCAGTTCTTC. Its translation is CASSTDRAANNEQFF.